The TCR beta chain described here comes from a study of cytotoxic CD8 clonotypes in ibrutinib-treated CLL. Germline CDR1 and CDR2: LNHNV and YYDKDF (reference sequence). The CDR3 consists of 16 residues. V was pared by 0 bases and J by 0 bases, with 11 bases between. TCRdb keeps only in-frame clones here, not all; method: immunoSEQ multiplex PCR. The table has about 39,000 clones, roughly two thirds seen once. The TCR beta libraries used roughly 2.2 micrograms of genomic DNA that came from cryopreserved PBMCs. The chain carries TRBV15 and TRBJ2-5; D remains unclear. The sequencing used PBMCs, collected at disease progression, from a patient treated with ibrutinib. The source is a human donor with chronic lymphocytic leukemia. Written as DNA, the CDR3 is TGTGCCACCAGCAGAGATATAGGTTCATACCAAGAGACCCAGTACTTC. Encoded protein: CATSRDIGSYQETQYF.